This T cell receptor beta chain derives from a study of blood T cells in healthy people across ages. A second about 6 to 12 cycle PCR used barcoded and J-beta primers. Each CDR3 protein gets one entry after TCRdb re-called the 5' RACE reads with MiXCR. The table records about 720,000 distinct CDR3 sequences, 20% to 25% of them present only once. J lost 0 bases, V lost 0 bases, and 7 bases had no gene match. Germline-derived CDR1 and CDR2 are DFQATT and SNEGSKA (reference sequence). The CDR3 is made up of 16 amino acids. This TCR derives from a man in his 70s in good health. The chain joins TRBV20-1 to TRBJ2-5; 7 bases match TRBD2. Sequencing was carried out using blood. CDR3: CSARDPSGNYQETQYF. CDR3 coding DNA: TGCAGTGCTAGAGATCCCAGCGGGAACTACCAAGAGACCCAGTACTTC.